A selection of T cell receptor beta chains follows, all from one sample in a study of molecular identifiers for immune sequencing clone quantification. From the PCR reads, TCRdb called clonotypes with MiXCR, one entry per CDR3 protein. The sample contains about half a million distinct CDR3 sequences, about a quarter of which appear only once. Source material: naive CD8+ T cells from blood, with Jurkat cell RNA spiked in. The source is a human donor in good health. Some libraries in this study had Jurkat cell RNA spiked in. Both conserved end residues are part of each CDR3. D genes are given only for firm matches. Expanded clones are given a class, and other clones once, few, many or no size at all.

v_call	d_call	clone_size	j_call	cdr3_nt	cdr3_aa
TRBV5-3	TRBD1	.	TRBJ2-1	TGTGCCAGCACCATTGAACCACAGGGGGCCAGCTATGAGCAGTTCTTC	CASTIEPQGASYEQFF
TRBV28	TRBD2	.	TRBJ2-1	TGTGCCTCTAAGGCGGCGGGAGGGCCGAATGAGCAGTTCTTC	CASKAAGGPNEQFF
TRBV28	.	many	TRBJ2-3	TGTGCCAGCGGGCCTCTGGAGGTTTATACGCAGTATTTT	CASGPLEVYTQYF
TRBV28	TRBD1	few	TRBJ2-7	TGTGCCAGCAGCCTGACAGGGAGCCTCCTCTACGAGCAGTACTTC	CASSLTGSLLYEQYF
TRBV19	.	.	TRBJ1-4	TGTGCCAGTAGTATCGGGACGAGGGGTGCTGAAAAACTGTTTTTT	CASSIGTRGAEKLFF
TRBV30	TRBD1	few	TRBJ2-1	TGTGCCTGGAGTTCCTCCGGGACAGGGTATGTTGAGCAGTTCTTC	CAWSSSGTGYVEQFF
TRBV23-1	.	many	TRBJ1-5	TGCGCCAGCAGTCAATCCCCAGGGCAGACTAGCAATCAGCCCCAGCATTTT	CASSQSPGQTSNQPQHF
TRBV4-3	.	many	TRBJ2-3	TGCGCCAGCAGCCAAGATCCTACCGGGAGCGGCTCAGATACGCAGTATTTT	CASSQDPTGSGSDTQYF
TRBV13	.	.	TRBJ2-1	TGTGCCAGCAGCTCGGGGCTAAGCCCCCGCGTCGGGCAGTTCTTC	CASSSGLSPRVGQFF
TRBV20-1	.	few	TRBJ2-3	TGCAGTGCTACATCAGGGCCTCGTAAATACACAGATACGCAGTATTTT	CSATSGPRKYTDTQYF
TRBV7-9	.	few	TRBJ1-3	TGTGCCAGCAGTTTACAGGAAGGGCCCGGAAACACCATATATTTT	CASSLQEGPGNTIYF
TRBV4-3	.	many	TRBJ2-7	TGCGCCAGCAGCCAAGGGACCCCAGAGGTGCAGTACTTC	CASSQGTPEVQYF
TRBV28	TRBD2	.	TRBJ2-3	TGTGCCAGCAGCGGGACTAGCGGGAGTTTAGCCGATACGCGGTATTTT	CASSGTSGSLADTRYF
TRBV7-9	TRBD1	few	TRBJ2-7	TGTGCCAGCAGCCCAGAGGACAGGGGGAACGAGCAGTACTTC	CASSPEDRGNEQYF
TRBV28	.	.	TRBJ2-7	TGTGCCAGCAGTTCCTCCGCCACCGGCTACGAGCAGTACTTC	CASSSSATGYEQYF
TRBV6-1	.	.	TRBJ1-5	TGTGCCAGCAGCCCAGACAGACAGAATTATAAATATAGCAATCAGCCCCAGCATTTT	CASSPDRQNYKYSNQPQHF
TRBV9	.	many	TRBJ2-6	TGTGCCAGCAGCGTAAGCTCTGGGGCCAACGTCCTGACTTTC	CASSVSSGANVLTF
TRBV19	.	few	TRBJ2-5	TGTGCCAGTAGTCCAGCGATGACGAGAGAGACCCAGTACTTC	CASSPAMTRETQYF
TRBV20-1	TRBD1	.	TRBJ2-1	TGCAGTGCTAGGGACAGGGAGAGCTCCTACAATGAGCAGTTCTTC	CSARDRESSYNEQFF
TRBV6-2/TRBV6-3	TRBD2	.	TRBJ2-7	TGTGCCAGCAGTTACAAGACTAGCGGGGCCGCCTACGAGCAGTACTTC	CASSYKTSGAAYEQYF
TRBV6-2/TRBV6-3	.	.	TRBJ1-1	TGTGCCAGCAGGCTTTTAGGGGGCACTGAAGCTTTCTTT	CASRLLGGTEAFF
TRBV28	TRBD2	many	TRBJ2-7	TGTGCCAGCAGCCTCCTAAAACTAGCGGGATTGCACGAGCAGTACTTC	CASSLLKLAGLHEQYF
TRBV7-9	.	many	TRBJ2-2	TGTGCCAGCAGCTTAGCGGACGAGGGAACCGGGGAGCTGTTTTTT	CASSLADEGTGELFF
TRBV20-1	TRBD1	few	TRBJ1-6	TGCAGTGCTCGACCCCGGACAGGGGGTATCGATTCACCCCTCCACTTT	CSARPRTGGIDSPLHF
TRBV7-9	TRBD1	.	TRBJ2-2	TGTGCCAGCAGCTTAGCCGGGACAGCCGCCGGGGAGCTGTTTTTT	CASSLAGTAAGELFF
TRBV6-6	.	many	TRBJ2-6	TGTGCCCGCTGGGACGGGGCCAACGTCCTGACTTTC	CARWDGANVLTF
TRBV30	.	few	TRBJ1-5	TGTGCCTGGAGTACCGGGATCGGGAGGAATCAGCCCCAGCATTTT	CAWSTGIGRNQPQHF
TRBV5-8	TRBD1	.	TRBJ2-1	TGTGCCGGCAGTTTGCCGGGACAGGGGGCTAATGAGCAGTTCTTC	CAGSLPGQGANEQFF